The clone carrying this T cell receptor (beta chain) was seen a handful of times. The antigen remains undetermined. The method was immunoSEQ multiplex PCR; TCRdb's version includes in-frame clones alone and lacks a portion of them. The sample gives 4,500 to 5,000 clones, less than 80% of which show up once; around 8% is in the top ten. Resections took place in Japan or China from about 2014 to 2017. Histologic diagnosis was independently verified by two lung pathologists. These data come from a study of immune evolution from preneoplasia to lung adenocarcinoma. This CDR3 region has 14 residues. Per germline, CDR1 SGHTA and CDR2 FQGNSA. Trimming removed 6 bases from V and 4 bases from J; junction bases left unmatched: 5. Broader study findings: Compared with EGFR-mutant or double wild-type lesions, KRAS-mutant nodules were more clonal. Clonality was highest in normal lung, lower in later-stage lesions apparently.

This clonotype originated in a person between 65 and 79 years old with lung adenocarcinoma. Sequences were obtained from FFPE minimally invasive lung adenocarcinoma tissue. V gene TRBV7-2 combines with J gene TRBJ1-4; 7 bases are shared with TRBD1. DNA for the CDR3: TGTGCCAGCAGGACAGGGAAAAGTAATGAAAAACTGTTTTTT. Translating it yields CASRTGKSNEKLFF.